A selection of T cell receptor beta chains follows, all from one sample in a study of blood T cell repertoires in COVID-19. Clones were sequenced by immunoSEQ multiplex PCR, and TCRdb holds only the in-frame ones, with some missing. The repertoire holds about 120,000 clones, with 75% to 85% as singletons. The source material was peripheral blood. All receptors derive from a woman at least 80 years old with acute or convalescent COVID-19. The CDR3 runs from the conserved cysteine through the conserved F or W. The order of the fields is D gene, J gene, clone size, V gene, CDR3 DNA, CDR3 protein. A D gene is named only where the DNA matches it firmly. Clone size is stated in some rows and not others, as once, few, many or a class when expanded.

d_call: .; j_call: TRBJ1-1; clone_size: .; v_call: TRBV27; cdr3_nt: TGTGCCAGCAGTGACACGCTGAACACTGAAGCTTTCTTT; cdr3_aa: CASSDTLNTEAFF
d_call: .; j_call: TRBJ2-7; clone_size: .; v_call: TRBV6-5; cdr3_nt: TGTGCCAGCAAGGGGGGCTGGGACAGCTCCTACGAGCAGTACTTC; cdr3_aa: CASKGGWDSSYEQYF
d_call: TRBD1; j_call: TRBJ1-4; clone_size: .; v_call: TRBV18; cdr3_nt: TGTGCCAGCTCACGGACAGGTTCGGCAACTAATGAAAAACTGTTTTTT; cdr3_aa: CASSRTGSATNEKLFF
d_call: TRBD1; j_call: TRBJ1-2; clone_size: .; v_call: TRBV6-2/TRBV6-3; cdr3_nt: TGTGCCAGCAGTTCCCGGACAGGGACCTATGGCTACACCTTC; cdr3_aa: CASSSRTGTYGYTF
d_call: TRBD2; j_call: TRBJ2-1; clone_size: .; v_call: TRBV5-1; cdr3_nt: TGCGCCAGCAGCTTAGCGGGAGGGCCTGGGGATGAGCAGTTCTTC; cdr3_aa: CASSLAGGPGDEQFF
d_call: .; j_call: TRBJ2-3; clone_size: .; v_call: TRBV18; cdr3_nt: TGTGCCAGCTCACCCCCCCAACAGCTCCCAGCAGATACGCAGTATTTT; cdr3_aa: CASSPPQQLPADTQYF
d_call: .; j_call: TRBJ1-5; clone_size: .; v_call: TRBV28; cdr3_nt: TGTGCCGGCAGTCTCGGAGGGGCTAGCAATCAGCCCCAGCATTTT; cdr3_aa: CAGSLGGASNQPQHF
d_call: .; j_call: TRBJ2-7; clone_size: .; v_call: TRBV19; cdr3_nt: TGTGCCAGTAGTTCTCTCGGAGGGCAGGGATCCTACGAGCAGTACTTC; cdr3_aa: CASSSLGGQGSYEQYF
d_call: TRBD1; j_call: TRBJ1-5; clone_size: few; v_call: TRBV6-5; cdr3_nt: TGTGCCAGCAGCCTTGGACAGGCGATCAATCAGCCCCAGCATTTT; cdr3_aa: CASSLGQAINQPQHF
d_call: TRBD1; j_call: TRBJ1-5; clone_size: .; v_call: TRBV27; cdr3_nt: TGTGCCAGCAGTTTGACAGGGTTAGCTCAGCCCCAGCATTTT; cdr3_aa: CASSLTGLAQPQHF
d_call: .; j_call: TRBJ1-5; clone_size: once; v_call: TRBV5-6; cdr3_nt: TGTGCCAGCAGCTTGGGCAGGGGTGGTCAGCCCCAGCATTTT; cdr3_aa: CASSLGRGGQPQHF
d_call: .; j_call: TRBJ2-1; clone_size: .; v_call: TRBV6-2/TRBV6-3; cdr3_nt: TGTGCCAGCAGTCCCCGAGCAGGGGCCTACAATGAGCAGTTCTTC; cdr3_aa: CASSPRAGAYNEQFF
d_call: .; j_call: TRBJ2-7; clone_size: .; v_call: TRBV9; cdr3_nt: TGTGCCAGCAGCGTAGGGGGCCCGAACGGCAGGGGAAGGTACGAGCAGTACTTC; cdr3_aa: CASSVGGPNGRGRYEQYF
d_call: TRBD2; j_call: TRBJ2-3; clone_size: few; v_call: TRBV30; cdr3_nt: TGTGCCTGGATACCGGGACTAGCGGCGGGAGATACGCAGTATTTT; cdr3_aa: CAWIPGLAAGDTQYF
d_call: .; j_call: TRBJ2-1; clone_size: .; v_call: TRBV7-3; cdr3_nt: TGTGCCAGCAGCTTAGTCTACGGGGATGAGCAGTTCTTC; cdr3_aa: CASSLVYGDEQFF
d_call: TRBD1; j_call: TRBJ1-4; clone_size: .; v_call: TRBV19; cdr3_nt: TGTGCCAGTAGAACGCGGGACAGTACTAATGAAAAACTGTTTTTT; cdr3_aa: CASRTRDSTNEKLFF
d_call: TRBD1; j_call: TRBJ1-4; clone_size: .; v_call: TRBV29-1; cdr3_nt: TGCAGCGTTGAAGAAGGGACAGGGGACGAAAAACTGTTTTTT; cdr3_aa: CSVEEGTGDEKLFF
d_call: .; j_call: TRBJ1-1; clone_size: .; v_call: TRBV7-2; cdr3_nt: TGTGCCAGCAGTCGCAGAGGGGAAGCTTTCTTT; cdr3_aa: CASSRRGEAFF
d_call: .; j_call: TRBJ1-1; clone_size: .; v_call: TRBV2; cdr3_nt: TGTGCCAGTGGTTGGGGGCTGGGGGCTTTCTTT; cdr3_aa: CASGWGLGAFF
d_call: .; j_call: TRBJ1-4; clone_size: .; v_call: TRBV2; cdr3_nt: TGTGCCAGCAGTGAAGTGGGCCATAATGAAAAACTGTTTTTT; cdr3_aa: CASSEVGHNEKLFF
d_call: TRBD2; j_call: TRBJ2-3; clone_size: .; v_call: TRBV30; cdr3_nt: TGTGCCTGTCATTGGGGGGGGGCGCAGTATTTT; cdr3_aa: CACHWGGAQYF
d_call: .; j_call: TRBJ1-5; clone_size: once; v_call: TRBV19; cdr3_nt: TGTGCCAGTAAGATTGAGAAAGATCATTTT; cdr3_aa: CASKIEKDHF
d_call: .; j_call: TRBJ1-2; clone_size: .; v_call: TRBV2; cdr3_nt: TGTGCCAGCAGGACTGGACAGCCCGGTGGTGGCTACACCTTC; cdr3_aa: CASRTGQPGGGYTF
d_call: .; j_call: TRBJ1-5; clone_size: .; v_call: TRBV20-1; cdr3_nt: TGCAGTGCTAGATCGGGCAGGGTCCAGCATTTT; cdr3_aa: CSARSGRVQHF
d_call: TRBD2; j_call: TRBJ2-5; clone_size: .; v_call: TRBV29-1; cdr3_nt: TGCAGCGTCACGGGACTAGCGGGACAAGAGACCCAGTACTTC; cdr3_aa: CSVTGLAGQETQYF
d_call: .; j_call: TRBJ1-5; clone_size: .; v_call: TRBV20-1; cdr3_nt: TGCAGTGTCAGGGCCAACGGGCCCCAGCATTTT; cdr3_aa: CSVRANGPQHF
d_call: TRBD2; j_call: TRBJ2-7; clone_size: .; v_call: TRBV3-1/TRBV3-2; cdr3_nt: TGTGCCAGCAGCCGGACTAGCGGGGGCTCTGGGGAGCAGTACTTC; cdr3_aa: CASSRTSGGSGEQYF
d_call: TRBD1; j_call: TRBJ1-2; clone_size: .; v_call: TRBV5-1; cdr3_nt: TGCGCCAGCAGCCTTATGGGACAGGGCGATGGCTACACCTTC; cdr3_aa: CASSLMGQGDGYTF
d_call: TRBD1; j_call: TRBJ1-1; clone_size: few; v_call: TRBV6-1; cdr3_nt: TGTGCCAGCAGCTGGACAGGGGGCAGGGGCACTGAAGCTTTCTTT; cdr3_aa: CASSWTGGRGTEAFF
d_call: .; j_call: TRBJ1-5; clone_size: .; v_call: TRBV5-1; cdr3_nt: TGCGCCAGCAGCTTGGAGCCAGGGGGCAATCAGCCCCAGCATTTT; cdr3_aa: CASSLEPGGNQPQHF
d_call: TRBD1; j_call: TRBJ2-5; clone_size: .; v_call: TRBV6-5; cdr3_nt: TGTGCCAGCAGAAGACAGGGGGTAGAGACCCAGTACTTC; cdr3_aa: CASRRQGVETQYF
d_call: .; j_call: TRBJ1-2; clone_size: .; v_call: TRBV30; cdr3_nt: TGTGCCTGGACAGTGAATAACTATGGCTACACCTTC; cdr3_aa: CAWTVNNYGYTF
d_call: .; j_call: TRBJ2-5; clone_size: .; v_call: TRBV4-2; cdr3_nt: TGTGCCAGCAGCCAGGACCCGGGGGTAGGTGGCCAAGAGACCCAGTACTTC; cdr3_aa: CASSQDPGVGGQETQYF
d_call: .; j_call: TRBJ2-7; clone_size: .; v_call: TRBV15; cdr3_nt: TGTGCCACCAGCAGAGATGGAGAGTACTACGAGCAGTACTTC; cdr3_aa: CATSRDGEYYEQYF
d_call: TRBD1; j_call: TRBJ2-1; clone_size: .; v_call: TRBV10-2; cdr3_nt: TGCGCCAGCTCTGGGACAGGTCTCGATGAGCAGTTCTTC; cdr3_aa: CASSGTGLDEQFF
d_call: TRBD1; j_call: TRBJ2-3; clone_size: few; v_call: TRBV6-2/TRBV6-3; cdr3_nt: TGTGCCAGCAGTTTCGCGGGACAGGGAGGAGATACGCAGTATTTT; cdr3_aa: CASSFAGQGGDTQYF
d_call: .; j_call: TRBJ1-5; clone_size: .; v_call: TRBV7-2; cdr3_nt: TGTGCCAGCAACCCGGGAGCGGGCAATCAGCCCCAGCATTTT; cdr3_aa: CASNPGAGNQPQHF
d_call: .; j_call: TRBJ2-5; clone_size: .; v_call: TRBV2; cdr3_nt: TGTGCCAGCGGGGGACGGCGGGGTTCCCAAGAGACCCAGTACTTC; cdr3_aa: CASGGRRGSQETQYF
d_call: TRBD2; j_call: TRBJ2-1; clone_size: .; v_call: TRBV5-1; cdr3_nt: TGCGCCAGCAGCTTGGTTGTGACTAGCGGGGCAAATGAGCAGTTCTTC; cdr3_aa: CASSLVVTSGANEQFF